The 17 T cell receptor beta chains in this list originate from one sample, sequenced in a study of shared clonotypes between healthy human individuals. Profiled with immunoSEQ multiplex PCR; TCRdb holds only in-frame clones, not every one. The sample yields some 2.3 million clones, about 92% seen once. Source material: naive CD4+ T cells from PBMCs. As for subset: CD45RA+ positively selected. These TCRs come from a man aged 18 to 30 in good health. Some clones in this sample may be carry-over from other donors' samples.

The chain links TRBV7-2 to TRBJ2-2, with unresolved D. Trimming removed 8 bases at V and 6 bases at J, with 28 bases between. In germline, CDR1 is SGHTA, CDR2 FQGNSA. The CDR3 extends over 18 amino acids. CDR3: CASPPTTPQRYVPGELFF. The CDR3 coding sequence is TGTGCCAGCCCCCCTACGACACCCCAGAGGTATGTCCCCGGGGAGCTGTTTTTT.

J is TRBJ1-2 and V is TRBV5-4, with no clear D. V was pared by 5 bases and J by 8 bases, with 19 bases between. The V gene's germline CDR1 is SGHNT and CDR2 YYREEE (reference sequence). The CDR3 has 14 residues. The CDR3 nucleotides are TGTGCCAGCAGACCATCCCAGGTTGTCCCGGGCTACACCTTC. This encodes CASRPSQVVPGYTF.

A word on this clone: One junction end disagrees with the germline gene, perhaps due to a read error. Within the sample, other DNA sequences also encode this same CDR3. This CDR3 reads CASSEAGQTYEQYF. The DNA of the CDR3 is TGTGCCAGCAGCGAAGCGGGACAGACCTACGAGCAGTACTTC. The genes are TRBV6-1 and TRBJ2-7; D is tentatively TRBD1 or TRBD2 (7 bases each). The length of the CDR3 is 14 residues. From germline, CDR1 is MNHNS and CDR2 SASEGT.

The J gene is TRBJ1-1, the V gene TRBV30, with unresolved D. Per the germline V gene, CDR1 is GTSNPN and CDR2 is SVGIG (reference sequence). The V end was cut by 2 bases, the J end by 11 bases, with 18 bases between. This CDR3 has 13 amino acids. The DNA for the CDR3 is TGTGCCTGGAGTCCGAAAGGGCAGAGCGAGGCTTTCTTT. The encoded protein is CAWSPKGQSEAFF. Supplemented by reference TRBV30 and TRBJ1-1, the full variable domain reads SQTIHQWPATLVQPVGSPLSLECTVEGTSNPNLYWYRQAAGRGLQLLFYSVGIGQISSEVPQNLSASRPQDRQFILSSKKLLLSDSGFYLCAWSPKGQSEAFFGQGTRLTVV.

This clone was observed a few times. The chain combines TRBV10-1 with TRBJ1-3; D unresolved. V was trimmed by 4 bases and J by 8 bases, leaving 18 bases between them. The CDR3 sequence is 15 residues long. Germline V CDR1 and CDR2: WNHNN, SYGVQD (reference sequence). The CDR3 DNA is TGCGCCAGCAGTGTGGGATTTTCGGATACGGACACCATATATTTT. It yields the protein CASSVGFSDTDTIYF.

The rearrangement joins TRBV6-1 to TRBJ2-1; D is unclear. Trimming pared 1 base from V and 4 bases from J, leaving 17 bases between. Germline V gene data show CDR1 as MNHNS and CDR2 as SASEGT. The CDR3 consists of 17 residues. This CDR3 is CASSEGATRRVYNEQFF. CDR3 DNA: TGTGCCAGCAGTGAAGGCGCGACGCGTAGGGTTTACAATGAGCAGTTCTTC.

The chain links TRBV28 to TRBJ1-3, with 7 bases matching TRBD1. CDR1 is MDHEN and CDR2 is SYDVKM in the germline V gene. The CDR3 is 15 amino acids. Trimming removed 6 bases from V and 6 bases from J; junction bases left unmatched: 11. The CDR3 spells CASSNRGVYENTIYF. The CDR3 DNA is TGTGCCAGCAGCAACAGGGGAGTATATGAAAACACCATATATTTT.

As to this clone: Different DNA sequences within this sample yield the same CDR3. The V gene is TRBV28, the J gene TRBJ1-2, with 9 bases lining up with TRBD1. After removal of 6 bases from V and 7 bases from J, the junction contained 9 bases not matched to a gene. Germline V gene sequence: CDR1 MDHEN, CDR2 SYDVKM. The CDR3 contains 14 residues. This chain's CDR3 is CASRIPGQGGGYTF. CDR3 sequence (DNA): TGTGCCAGCAGAATCCCGGGACAGGGTGGTGGCTACACCTTC.

About this clone itself: Other nucleotide sequences from this sample produce the same CDR3. The CDR3 nucleotides are TGCGCCAGCAGCTTAACCGGGACTAGCGAGGAGACCCAGTACTTC. The encoded protein is CASSLTGTSEETQYF. The chain recombines TRBV5-1 with TRBJ2-5; 10 nucleotides line up with TRBD2. V shed 2 bases and J 5 bases; nucleotides not matched to a gene: 6. Germline CDR1 and CDR2: SGHRS and YFSETQ. The CDR3 extends over 15 amino acids.

The rearrangement uses TRBV5-1 and TRBJ1-4; D is undetermined. Germline V gives CDR1 SGHRS, CDR2 YFSETQ. The CDR3 has 15 residues. Trimming took 7 bases from V and 0 from J, leaving 13 bases between them. The CDR3 nucleotides read TGCGCCAGCTCCTCATTAGCGACAACTAATGAAAAACTGTTTTTT. Its protein product is CASSSLATTNEKLFF.

This chain uses TRBV9 with TRBJ1-4; D uncertain. The germline V gene encodes CDR1 SGDLS and CDR2 YYNGEE. The CDR3 totals 13 residues. Trimming cost V 3 bases and J 12 bases, with 15 bases left between them. The CDR3 sequence: CASSERVRGELFF. CDR3 sequence (DNA): TGTGCCAGCAGCGAGCGGGTCCGCGGCGAACTGTTTTTT.

The chain has TRBV28 and TRBJ1-4; tentatively, D is TRBD1 (6 bases). The V gene's germline CDR1 is MDHEN and CDR2 SYDVKM. V was clipped by 2 bases and J by 4 bases, with 11 bases between them. The CDR3 sequence is 15 residues long. The CDR3 is CASSLRGAGNEKLFF. The CDR3, as DNA: TGTGCCAGCAGTTTAAGGGGGGCAGGTAATGAAAAACTGTTTTTT.

This clone was recorded once. The V call is TRBV6-5, the J call TRBJ1-1; a possible D gene is TRBD1 (6 bases). Per germline, CDR1 MNHEY and CDR2 SVGAGI. V was trimmed by 5 bases and J by 6 bases, leaving 13 bases between them. This CDR3 is 13 amino acids long. CDR3 DNA sequence: TGTGCCAGCAGTGATCAGGGGATAGCTGAAGCTTTCTTT. Its translation is CASSDQGIAEAFF.

The CDR3 region is CASSFLRGRANSPLHF. In DNA form, the CDR3 reads TGTGCCAGCAGCTTTTTACGGGGAAGGGCCAATTCACCCCTCCACTTT. The gene calls are TRBV11-2 and TRBJ1-6; D gene uncertain. This CDR3 is 16 amino acids long. Germline CDR1 is SGHAT and CDR2 is FQNNGV. Trimming pared 3 bases from V and 7 bases from J, leaving 16 bases between. The variable domain in full, with the rest retrieved from reference TRBV11-2 and TRBJ1-6, is EAGVAQSPRYKIIEKRQSVAFWCNPISGHATLYWYQQILGQGPKLLIQFQNNGVVDDSQLPKDRFSAERLKGVDSTLKIQPAKLEDSAVYLCASSFLRGRANSPLHFGNGTRLTVT.

Note on this clone: This specimen includes other DNA sequences encoding the same CDR3. The chain carries TRBV18 and TRBJ2-5, with D maybe TRBD2 (5 bases). V was cut by 3 bases and J by 0 bases, with 8 bases left in between. The CDR3 is 14 residues long. Germline V CDR1 and CDR2: KGHSH, LQKENI. This CDR3 reads CASSPGANQETQYF. The CDR3 DNA is TGTGCCAGCTCACCGGGAGCGAACCAAGAGACCCAGTACTTC.

This rearrangement joins TRBV18 to TRBJ2-1, with 9 bases matching TRBD2. CDR1 and CDR2 (germline): KGHSH, LQKENI. V was clipped by 6 bases and J by 8 bases; unmatched bases: 5. The CDR3 sequence is 13 residues long. This CDR3 is CASSLLAGHEQFF. The CDR3 DNA reads TGTGCCAGCTCCCTACTAGCGGGCCATGAGCAGTTCTTC.

This chain links TRBV9 with TRBJ2-5, with a weak D call TRBD2 (6 bases). The ends were cut back, 4 bases at V and 5 bases at J, with 12 bases in the middle. This CDR3 has 13 residues. CDR1 is SGDLS and CDR2 is YYNGEE in the germline V gene. This CDR3 reads CASSSGRSETQYF. In DNA, the CDR3 is TGTGCCAGCAGCTCGGGGAGGAGCGAGACCCAGTACTTC.